The 4 T cell receptor beta chains presented below share a single source sample, sequenced in a study of shared clonotypes between healthy human individuals. The data were produced by immunoSEQ multiplex PCR, yet TCRdb's version contains in-frame clones alone and is incomplete. The sample carries millions of clones, 85% to 95% recorded once. Source material: naive CD4+ T cells from PBMCs. The subset is: CD45RA+ positively selected. The receptor source for this set is a man aged 18-30 years in good health. Some clones in this sample may be carry-over from other donors' samples.

The chain recombines TRBV9 with TRBJ2-5; TRBD2 agrees at 10 bases. The CDR3 consists of 15 residues. V was clipped by 1 base and J by 5 bases; unmatched bases: 5. Germline CDR1 reads SGDLS; CDR2 reads YYNGEE. DNA of the CDR3: TGTGCCAGCAGCGTAAACGTGGGACTAGCGGAGACCCAGTACTTC. It translates to CASSVNVGLAETQYF. The full variable domain, in which reference TRBV9 and TRBJ2-5 provide the parts outside the CDR3, is DSGVTQTPKHLITATGQRVTLRCSPRSGDLSVYWYQQSLDQGLQFLIQYYNGEERAKGNILERFSAQQFPDLHSELNLSSLELGDSALYFCASSVNVGLAETQYFGPGTRLLVL.

Notes on this clone: Other DNA sequences in this sample translate to the same CDR3. The V gene is TRBV11-2, the J gene TRBJ2-3; 8 bases map to TRBD2. Germline CDR1 is SGHAT and CDR2 is FQNNGV. J lost 5 bases, V lost 1 base, and 5 bases had no gene match. CDR3 length: 15 residues. This CDR3 reads CASSLAGGRGDTQYF. The CDR3 region has the DNA TGTGCCAGCAGCTTAGCGGGAGGGCGTGGAGATACGCAGTATTTT.

The chain has TRBV5-1 and TRBJ2-1, with D uncertain. This CDR3 region has 15 residues. Germline CDR1 SGHRS, CDR2 YFSETQ. The germline V and J ends were trimmed by 9 bases and 1 base, with 17 bases remaining between them. CDR3 in amino acids: CATKTQLGSYNEQFF. The CDR3 DNA follows: TGCGCCACTAAAACCCAGCTGGGTTCCTACAATGAGCAGTTCTTC.

This chain links TRBV7-8 with TRBJ2-7; no firm D call. The germline V gene encodes CDR1 SGHVS and CDR2 FQNEAQ. V dropped 0 bases and J dropped 6 bases, with 3 bases sitting between them. This CDR3 spans 11 amino acids. CDR3 residues: CASSLAPEQYF. In nucleotides, the CDR3 is TGTGCCAGCAGCTTAGCCCCCGAGCAGTACTTC.